The entry below describes one T cell receptor (beta chain). Its antigen is currently unknown. This sample stems from a study of cytotoxic CD8 clonotypes in ibrutinib-treated CLL. About the study: IGHV unmutated 17; relapsed/refractory 10 to 11; treatment-naive under 16. Study-level findings and limits: Measured clonality at baseline was greater than in age-matched healthy donors and tracked with circulating CD8+ T-cell counts. Investigators sampled sustained-remission and progressing patients at differing times.

Profiling relied on immunoSEQ multiplex PCR, and the TCRdb table lists in-frame clones only, not all of them. The table shows fewer than 35,000 clones, with over 75% occurring only once. This CDR3 is 14 amino acids long. Germline CDR1 is SGHAT and CDR2 is FQNNGV. V was cut by 4 bases and J by 5 bases, with 15 bases left in between. The clonotype was recovered from a human donor with chronic lymphocytic leukemia. Sequencing was performed on PBMCs, taken after 24 months of ibrutinib treatment. The rearrangement joins TRBV11-2 to TRBJ2-7, with D perhaps matching TRBD1 (6 bases). CDR3 protein: CASSSGQFGNEQYF. CDR3 DNA sequence: TGTGCCAGCAGCTCCGGACAGTTTGGGAACGAGCAGTACTTC.